The clone carrying this TCR beta chain was detected only a few times. The CDR3 spans 13 residues. V was pared by 5 bases and J by 1 base, with 8 bases between. Germline CDR1 SGHAT, CDR2 FQNNGV. The sample originates from a study of blood T cell repertoires in COVID-19. Per the original data handling: For nucleated cells, counts were estimated from reference gene primer amplification. The table came from immunoSEQ multiplex PCR; TCRdb's copy has only in-frame clones and leaves some out. The DNA gave D and trimming, while V, J and clone size come from that table. This table holds more than 95,000 clones, around 81% found once.

Sequenced sample: peripheral blood. The sequence came from an elderly man with acute or convalescent COVID-19. The rearrangement joins TRBV11-2 to TRBJ2-5, with no clear D. This CDR3 reads CASSPGSQETQYF. The CDR3 nucleotides are TGTGCCAGCAGCCCAGGTTCCCAAGAGACCCAGTACTTC.